The clone carrying this TCR beta chain showed up many times. The antigen remains unidentified. The CDR3 is 11 amino acids. Trimming removed 8 bases from V and 3 bases from J, with 8 bases in between. The authors took PBMCs from 10 ml fresh peripheral blood. The data are from a study of T cells in Graves' hyperthyroidism and ophthalmopathy. Turning to the study itself: Peripheral blood was drawn at first diagnosis, prior to all treatment.

RNA transcripts were the template for amplifying TCR beta CDR3 regions. Primed by the HTBI set, a first-round RT-PCR was run on the TCR CDR3. TCRdb called the multiplex PCR reads again in MiXCR, with one record for every CDR3 protein. The sample records 490,000 or so distinct CDR3 sequences, about 16% being singletons. Regarding the study as a whole: Stable hyperthyroidism and ophthalmopathy were separated using 13 V-J signatures. The model predicted ophthalmopathy a median approximately six months before onset.

This chain connects TRBV12-3 or TRBV12-4 to TRBJ2-7; D is ambiguous. This TCR was recovered from a woman younger than 45 with Graves' ophthalmopathy. Material: blood. CDR3 sequence: CASLNSYEQYF. In nucleotides, the CDR3 is TGTGCCAGCCTGAACAGCTACGAGCAGTACTTC.